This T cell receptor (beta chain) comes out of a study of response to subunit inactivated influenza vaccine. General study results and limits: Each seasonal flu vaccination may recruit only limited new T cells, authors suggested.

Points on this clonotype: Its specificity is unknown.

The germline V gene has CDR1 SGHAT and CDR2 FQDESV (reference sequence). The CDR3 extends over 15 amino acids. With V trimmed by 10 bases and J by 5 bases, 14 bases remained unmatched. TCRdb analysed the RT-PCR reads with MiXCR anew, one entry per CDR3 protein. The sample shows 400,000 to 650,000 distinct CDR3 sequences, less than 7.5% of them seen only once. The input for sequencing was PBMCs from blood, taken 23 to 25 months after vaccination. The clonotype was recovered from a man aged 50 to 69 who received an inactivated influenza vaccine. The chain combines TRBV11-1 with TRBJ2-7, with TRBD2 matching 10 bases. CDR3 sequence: CAIKDEASGSNEQYF. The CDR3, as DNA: TGTGCCATAAAAGACGAGGCTAGCGGGAGTAACGAGCAGTACTTC.